This T cell receptor beta chain is drawn from a study of blood T cells in healthy people across ages. Overall study results and limits: More naive CD4+ cells and higher diversity marked long-lived donors relative to aged donors.

Donation came from healthy Caucasian individuals in Russia who were aged about 6 to 100. From germline, CDR1 is DFQATT and CDR2 SNEGSKA (reference sequence). Between the trimmed V and J ends, which lost 1 base and 3 bases, there was a span of 10 bases. The CDR3 is 13 residues long. The table lists this clonotype with a few counts. Its specificity is unknown. The use of a sample-barcoded 5' primer and a J-beta primer mix characterized a second PCR of roughly 7 to 11 cycles. MiXCR, applied by TCRdb to the 5' RACE reads, yields one record per CDR3 protein. This sample yields approximately 850,000 distinct CDR3 sequences, of which around 42% are seen a single time; 15% to 25% belongs to the top ten.

The chain combines TRBV20-1 with TRBJ2-7; D is ambiguous. Sequencing was carried out using blood. The TCR sequence derives from a man in his 60s in good health. CDR3 protein: CSARGVGIYEQYF. The CDR3 coding sequence is TGCAGTGCTAGAGGGGTAGGGATCTACGAGCAGTACTTC.